A single sample is the source of the 12 T cell receptor beta chains below, sequenced in a study of cytomegalovirus exposure and HLA in healthy donors. PCR was performed using 60 Vbeta and 13 Jbeta primers. Libraries were prepared by immunoSEQ multiplex PCR; TCRdb keeps only in-frame clonotypes and omits some of them. Altogether under 200,000 clones are present, almost 85% being singletons, with the ten largest covering more than 0.4%. The sample comprised PBMCs. The receptor set was obtained from a woman aged 45 to 65 in good health and CMV-seronegative.

This chain joins TRBV28 and TRBJ2-7; TRBD1 aligns across 8 bases. J gave up 0 bases and V 2 bases, and 9 bases lay outside the gene matches. CDR3 length: 17 residues. Germline assignment: CDR1 MDHEN and CDR2 SYDVKM. As DNA, the CDR3 is TGTGCCAGCAGTTTACCCACGACAGGGGTAGGCTCCTACGAGCAGTACTTC. It encodes CASSLPTTGVGSYEQYF.

The chain combines TRBV19 with TRBJ2-7; possibly TRBD1 for D (6 bases). Deletions cut 3 bases from V and 4 bases from J, with 10 bases between. CDR1 LNHDA and CDR2 SQIVND come from the germline V gene (reference sequence). The CDR3 is made up of 13 amino acids. The CDR3 protein is CASSISGEYEQYF. DNA for the CDR3: TGTGCCAGTAGTATCTCAGGGGAGTACGAGCAGTACTTC. The full variable domain, completed using reference TRBV19 and TRBJ2-7, is DGGITQSPKYLFRKEGQNVTLSCEQNLNHDAMYWYRQDPGQGLRLIYYSQIVNDFQKGDIAEGYSVSREKKESFPLTVTSAQKNPTAFYLCASSISGEYEQYFGPGTRLTVT.

The chain links TRBV7-8 to TRBJ2-3; 9 positions match TRBD1. This CDR3 is built from 14 residues. Trimming cost V 6 bases and J 5 bases; bases outside gene matches: 6. From germline, CDR1 is SGHVS and CDR2 FQNEAQ. In DNA form, the CDR3 reads TGTGCCAGCAGAACGACAGGGGGGGGAGATACGCAGTATTTT. As protein: CASRTTGGGDTQYF.

V is TRBV29-1 and J is TRBJ1-2, with D maybe TRBD1 (6 bases). Trimming took off 7 bases at V and 8 bases at J, with 14 bases between the two ends. Per germline, CDR1 SQVTM and CDR2 ANQGSEA. This CDR3 comprises 11 residues. CDR3 sequence (DNA): TGCAGCGGGTGGGACACGAAGGGCTACACCTTC. Translating gives CSGWDTKGYTF.

The genes are TRBV5-1 and TRBJ2-1; 7 nucleotides match TRBD2. CDR3 length: 18 residues. Germline V lookup: CDR1 SGHRS, CDR2 YFSETQ. V dropped 3 bases and J dropped 0; count of bases not matched to a gene: 12. CDR3 sequence reads: CASSSLTGGVSSYNEQFF. The DNA of the CDR3 is TGCGCCAGCAGCTCGCTGACTGGGGGGGTTAGCTCCTACAATGAGCAGTTCTTC.

V usage is TRBV4-1 and J usage is TRBJ1-2, with 7 bases lining up with TRBD1. V dropped 3 bases and J dropped 7; count of bases not matched to a gene: 5. CDR1 is MGHRA, CDR2 YSYEKL, per germline. CDR3 length equals 13 residues. The CDR3: CASSQPDRAGYTF. CDR3 nucleotides: TGCGCCAGCAGCCAGCCCGACAGGGCTGGCTACACCTTC.

The chain recombines TRBV27 with TRBJ2-1; the D is unclear. The V end lost 5 bases, the J end lost 4 bases, and 12 bases lay between the germline ends. Germline values: CDR1 MNHEY, CDR2 SMNVEV (reference sequence). The CDR3 runs 14 residues. CDR3 in amino acids: CASSRPQRYNEQFF. CDR3 DNA sequence: TGTGCCAGCAGTCGCCCCCAACGGTACAATGAGCAGTTCTTC.

DNA for the CDR3: TGCGCCAGCGAAGGAGTTCCTGGAAACACCATATATTTT. Residues: CASEGVPGNTIYF. The chain is built from TRBV5-1 and TRBJ1-3; D is unclear. Between the trimmed V and J ends, which lost 7 bases and 2 bases, there was a span of 10 bases. CDR1 and CDR2 from the germline V gene are SGHRS and YFSETQ. The CDR3 covers 13 residues. Looking up the rest from reference TRBV5-1 and TRBJ1-3 gives the full variable domain: KAGVTQTPRYLIKTRGQQVTLSCSPISGHRSVSWYQQTPGQGLQFLFEYFSETQRNKGNFPGRFSGRQFSNSRSEMNVSTLELGDSALYLCASEGVPGNTIYFGEGSWLTVV.

The chain has TRBV19 and TRBJ2-7; 8 bases map to TRBD2. CDR3 size: 14 residues. Germline V gives CDR1 LNHDA, CDR2 SQIVND (reference sequence). V gave up 5 bases and J gave up 0 bases; unmatched junction bases: 3. In DNA form, the CDR3 reads TGTGCCAGTAGTGTGGGACTAGACTCCTACGAGCAGTACTTC. This encodes CASSVGLDSYEQYF.

The CDR3 loop reads CASSLVGGQSSYNEQFF. For the CDR3, the DNA is TGCGCCAGCAGCTTGGTGGGGGGTCAAAGCTCCTACAATGAGCAGTTCTTC. V and J are TRBV5-1 and TRBJ2-1; D possibly corresponds to TRBD2 (6 bases). Trimming stripped 0 bases from V and 0 bases from J, with 13 bases between. The CDR3 covers 17 residues. The germline V gene has CDR1 SGHRS and CDR2 YFSETQ.

This chain uses TRBV27 with TRBJ1-2, with 12 bases fitting TRBD1. The CDR3 spans 13 residues. From germline, CDR1 is MNHEY and CDR2 SMNVEV (reference sequence). V trimming: 5 bases; J trimming: 8 bases; junction bases outside the gene matches: 3. DNA for the CDR3: TGTGCCAGCAGTCCGGGGACAGGGGGCGGCTACACCTTC. Its translation is CASSPGTGGGYTF.

This chain connects TRBV6-1 to TRBJ1-1; D may be TRBD1 (6 bases). Trimming removed 2 bases at V and 7 bases at J, with 11 bases between. This CDR3 has 13 amino acids. Germline CDR1 MNHNS, CDR2 SASEGT. CDR3 amino acids: CASSESGQSEAFF. DNA of the CDR3: TGTGCCAGCAGTGAAAGCGGACAGAGTGAAGCTTTCTTT.